A single sample gave rise to the 31 T cell receptor beta chains below, sequenced in a study of blood T cell repertoires in COVID-19. Only in-frame clones appear in the TCRdb table, and some are missing; sequencing was by immunoSEQ multiplex PCR. The sample shows approximately 250,000 clones, roughly 83% of them seen only once. Material for sequencing was peripheral blood. The receptors originated from a man in his fifties or sixties who had recovered from COVID-19.

This clone was detected only once. This chain links TRBV18 with TRBJ2-7; 9 bases match TRBD2. Germline V gene data show CDR1 as KGHSH and CDR2 as LQKENI. The CDR3 has 17 amino acids. V dropped 3 bases and J dropped 1; count of bases not matched to a gene: 10. The CDR3, as DNA: TGTGCCAGCTCACCGTCCTTAGGTAGCGGGGGATCCTACGAGCAGTACTTC. It translates to CASSPSLGSGGSYEQYF.

This rearrangement joins TRBV11-2 to TRBJ2-1; 9 nucleotides line up with TRBD2. V shed 5 bases and J 9 bases; nucleotides not matched to a gene: 17. The germline V gene encodes CDR1 SGHAT and CDR2 FQNNGV. The CDR3 sequence is 17 residues long. The CDR3 bases are TGTGCCAGCAGCCTCGAACTGCGGAGCGGGAGGATGGGTGAGCAGTTCTTC. This translates into CASSLELRSGRMGEQFF.

This chain links TRBV6-5 with TRBJ1-3, with D possibly TRBD1 on 5 matching bases. Trimming took off 2 bases at V and 4 bases at J, with 12 bases between the two ends. Germline CDR1 MNHEY, CDR2 SVGAGI. CDR3 length: 15 residues. The CDR3 DNA reads as TGTGCCAGCAGTTACAAGGGGTTATCCGGAAACACCATATATTTT. Protein: CASSYKGLSGNTIYF.

The chain recombines TRBV27 with TRBJ2-7, with a weak D call TRBD1 (6 bases). Trimming stripped 4 bases from V and 3 bases from J, with 10 bases between. The germline gives CDR1 MNHEY, CDR2 SMNVEV (reference sequence). There are 13 residues in the CDR3. CDR3 nucleotide sequence: TGTGCCAGCAGTTATGGGACAAACTACGAGCAGTACTTC. Translated: CASSYGTNYEQYF.

V usage is TRBV7-2 and J usage is TRBJ1-6; TRBD1 is a possible D gene (5 bases). The V end was cut by 4 bases, the J end by 0 bases, with 10 bases between. The CDR3 runs to 16 residues. Germline values: CDR1 SGHTA, CDR2 FQGNSA. The CDR3 DNA is TGTGCCAGCAGCTCTCGACAGAGCTCCTATAATTCACCCCTCCACTTT. As protein: CASSSRQSSYNSPLHF.

The rearrangement links TRBV6-5 to TRBJ1-1; a possible D gene is TRBD1 (6 bases). The germline CDR1 and CDR2 sequences are MNHEY and SVGAGI. The CDR3 is 14 amino acids. Trimming left V 6 bases short and J 11 bases short, with 22 bases between. CDR3 bases: TGTGCCAGCAGGGTAGAGAGCGGGGGGGGCACTGCTTTCTTT. Its translation: CASRVESGGGTAFF.

In its sample, this clone was seen once. CDR3 sequence: CASTPARSNTEAFF. The DNA for the CDR3 is TGTGCCAGCACTCCGGCCAGGTCGAACACTGAAGCTTTCTTT. The J gene is TRBJ1-1, the V gene TRBV18; D is unclear. Deletions cut 8 bases from V and 1 base from J, with 14 bases between. The CDR3 has 14 amino acids. CDR1 and CDR2 from the germline V gene are KGHSH and LQKENI.

The gene calls are TRBV7-9 and TRBJ2-1; 7 bases fit TRBD2. The length of the CDR3 is 12 residues. Trimming took 9 bases from V and 9 from J; bases not matched to a gene: 8. The germline V gene encodes CDR1 SEHNR and CDR2 FQNEAQ (reference sequence). CDR3 sequence (DNA): TGTGCCAGTGTCGGGAGCGGGACTGAGCAGTTCTTC. It encodes CASVGSGTEQFF.

The chain is built from TRBV6-5 and TRBJ2-5, with 9 bases lining up with TRBD2. Germline lookup yields CDR1 MNHEY and CDR2 SVGAGI. The junction had 5 bases not matched to a gene; V was cut back by 2 bases and J by 1 base. CDR3 size: 16 residues. CDR3 sequence reads: CASSYQAAGGQETQYF. CDR3 DNA: TGTGCCAGCAGTTACCAGGCAGCGGGGGGCCAAGAGACCCAGTACTTC.

The chain joins TRBV19 to TRBJ1-2; 7 bases align to TRBD1. This CDR3 is built from 15 residues. Germline CDR1 is LNHDA and CDR2 is SQIVND (reference sequence). J lost 5 bases, V lost 9 bases, and 15 bases had no gene match. The CDR3 here is CASQDPGQSAYGYTF. CDR3 DNA sequence: TGTGCCAGCCAAGACCCGGGACAGAGTGCTTATGGCTACACCTTC.

The rearrangement uses TRBV11-3 and TRBJ2-2, with 8 positions matching TRBD1. The CDR3 has 15 amino acids. The germline V gene has CDR1 SGHNT and CDR2 YENEEA. With V trimmed by 3 bases and J by 4 bases, 4 bases remained unmatched. In DNA, the CDR3 is TGTGCCAGCAGCTTTCAGGGGGCGAGCACCGGGGAGCTGTTTTTT. Translating gives CASSFQGASTGELFF.

This chain connects TRBV11-1 to TRBJ2-2; 8 bases are shared with TRBD1. The CDR3 loop spans 16 amino acids. Germline V gives CDR1 SGHAT, CDR2 FQDESV (reference sequence). J gave up 1 base and V 4 bases, and 5 bases lay outside the gene matches. The CDR3 reads CASSSRTGQNTGELFF. The CDR3 DNA reads TGTGCCAGCAGCTCTCGGACAGGGCAGAACACCGGGGAGCTGTTTTTT.

This clone has a single count. The chain uses TRBV5-1 and TRBJ2-1, with unresolved D. Germline CDR1 and CDR2: SGHRS and YFSETQ. V lost 0 bases and J lost 5, with 6 bases in between. This CDR3 spans 13 amino acids. This CDR3 is CASSLGPHNEQFF. The DNA for the CDR3 is TGCGCCAGCAGCTTGGGGCCACACAATGAGCAGTTCTTC.

This clone occurred a few times. The chain uses TRBV5-1 and TRBJ1-1, with 8 positions matching TRBD1. The CDR3 extends over 14 amino acids. Germline-derived CDR1 and CDR2 are SGHRS and YFSETQ. V gave up 6 bases and J gave up 0 bases; unmatched junction bases: 4. The DNA for the CDR3 is TGCGCCAGCAACACGGGACAGGTGAACACTGAAGCTTTCTTT. Protein sequence: CASNTGQVNTEAFF.

The V and J genes are TRBV19 and TRBJ1-1; TRBD1 is a possible D gene (6 bases). With 4 bases removed from V and 1 base from J, the gap between germline ends came to 10 bases. Germline-derived CDR1 and CDR2 are LNHDA and SQIVND (reference sequence). The CDR3 runs to 14 residues. CDR3 nucleotides: TGTGCCAGTAGTACCGGACAGTGGAACACTGAAGCTTTCTTT. Protein: CASSTGQWNTEAFF.

V usage is TRBV5-1 and J usage is TRBJ1-1, with no clear D. Germline loops: CDR1 SGHRS, CDR2 YFSETQ. The germline V and J ends were trimmed by 4 bases and 2 bases, with 12 bases remaining between them. This CDR3 has 14 residues. CDR3 amino acids: CASSPRSGNTEAFF. The CDR3 DNA reads as TGCGCCAGCAGCCCCCGGTCAGGAAACACTGAAGCTTTCTTT.

The V gene is TRBV30, the J gene TRBJ1-6, with 7 bases fitting TRBD1. Germline V gives CDR1 GTSNPN, CDR2 SVGIG (reference sequence). The CDR3 extends over 14 amino acids. Trimming removed 3 bases from V and 4 bases from J; junction bases left unmatched: 3. The CDR3 DNA reads TGTGCCTGGAGCGCGGGACAGTATAATTCACCCCTCCACTTT. Amino acid sequence: CAWSAGQYNSPLHF. Full variable domain (outside the CDR3, taken from reference TRBV30 and TRBJ1-6): SQTIHQWPATLVQPVGSPLSLECTVEGTSNPNLYWYRQAAGRGLQLLFYSVGIGQISSEVPQNLSASRPQDRQFILSSKKLLLSDSGFYLCAWSAGQYNSPLHFGNGTRLTVT.

The rearrangement links TRBV29-1 to TRBJ2-3; D is uncertain. CDR1 and CDR2 (germline): SQVTM, ANQGSEA. The CDR3 is 15 amino acids. Trimming took 4 bases from V and 0 from J, leaving 14 bases between them. CDR3 nucleotide sequence: TGCAGCGTTGTCGACCTTGGGCGAAGCACAGATACGCAGTATTTT. Translated: CSVVDLGRSTDTQYF.

The V and J genes are TRBV6-5 and TRBJ1-1, with a tentative D call TRBD1 (6 bases). CDR3 size: 13 residues. CDR1 and CDR2 (germline): MNHEY, SVGAGI. With 6 bases removed from V and 2 bases from J, the gap between germline ends came to 10 bases. The CDR3 sequence: CASSNRENTEAFF. CDR3 sequence (DNA): TGTGCCAGCAGCAACAGGGAAAACACTGAAGCTTTCTTT.

This clone was counted a few times. The V and J genes are TRBV4-2 and TRBJ1-4; 9 bases are a match to TRBD1. This CDR3 spans 17 amino acids. With 1 base clipped from V and 8 bases from J, the junction kept 11 bases outside the gene matches. Germline V gene sequence: CDR1 LGHNA, CDR2 YNFKEQ. The chain's CDR3 is CASSQGTGTGNREKLFF. The CDR3, as DNA: TGTGCCAGCAGCCAAGGAACAGGGACAGGGAATCGCGAAAAACTGTTTTTT.

Only a few counts were recorded for this clone. The gene calls are TRBV27 and TRBJ1-2, with a weak D call TRBD1 (6 bases). Germline V CDR1 and CDR2: MNHEY, SMNVEV (reference sequence). Trimming took 5 bases from V and 8 from J, leaving 15 bases between them. This CDR3 has 13 residues. As DNA, the CDR3 is TGTGCCAGCAGTCCAGGGGTATTAATGGGCTACACCTTC. This codes for CASSPGVLMGYTF.

This clone showed up just once. The chain joins TRBV28 to TRBJ2-7; no clear D. The CDR3 has 12 amino acids. V was clipped by 6 bases and J by 8 bases, with 14 bases between them. CDR1 MDHEN and CDR2 SYDVKM come from the germline V gene. CDR3 region: CASSPILSQQYF. Here the CDR3 DNA reads TGTGCCAGCAGCCCCATTTTAAGCCAGCAGTACTTC.

As for this clone: One end of the junction fails to match germline, which may point to a read error. The J gene is TRBJ2-6, the V gene TRBV7-8; 12 bases agree with TRBD2. Germline CDR1 and CDR2: SGHVS and FQNEAQ. This CDR3 contains 18 residues. The CDR3 spells CARRLAGGVISGANVLTF. CDR3 nucleotide sequence: TGCGCCCGCCGGCTAGCGGGGGGGGTCATTTCTGGGGCCAACGTCCTGACTTTC.

This rearrangement joins TRBV5-1 to TRBJ1-2, with a weak D call TRBD1 (5 bases). The germline CDR1 and CDR2 sequences are SGHRS and YFSETQ. Trimming cost V 2 bases and J 7 bases, with 15 bases left between them. This CDR3 has 14 residues. CDR3: CASSLAGPNSGYTF. Written as DNA, the CDR3 is TGCGCCAGCAGCTTAGCGGGACCGAATTCTGGCTACACCTTC.

The rearrangement uses TRBV19 and TRBJ2-1; D uncertain. CDR3 length: 16 residues. V was pared by 7 bases and J by 3 bases, with 19 bases between. Per germline, CDR1 LNHDA and CDR2 SQIVND (reference sequence). The CDR3 DNA follows: TGTGCCAGTACCCCGCGGCACTCCGGAGTCTACAATGAGCAGTTCTTC. It specifies CASTPRHSGVYNEQFF.

With regard to this clone: A read error may account for a junction end that differs from germline. The chain carries TRBV4-2 and TRBJ1-4; D may be TRBD1 (5 bases). Germline values: CDR1 LGHNA, CDR2 YNFKEQ. CDR3 length equals 17 residues. The CDR3: CASSQGLQGTTNEKLFF. The CDR3 bases are TGTGCCAGCAGTCAAGGACTTCAGGGTACAACTAATGAAAAACTGTTTTTT.

The chain combines TRBV6-2 or TRBV6-3 with TRBJ1-5, with TRBD1 as a possible D gene (5 bases). The CDR3 spans 15 residues. The germline gives CDR1 MNHEY, CDR2 SVGEGT. With 5 bases removed from V and 2 bases from J, the gap between germline ends came to 13 bases. The CDR3 DNA reads TGTGCCAGCAGTCTCGTGGGAGGGGGCAATCAGCCCCAGCATTTT. Amino acid sequence: CASSLVGGGNQPQHF.

The chain employs TRBV5-1 and TRBJ2-7; 8 positions match TRBD1. The CDR3 contains 15 residues. Germline trimming cut 5 bases from V and 6 bases from J; bases unmatched to any gene: 13. The germline CDR1 and CDR2 sequences are SGHRS and YFSETQ. This chain's CDR3 is CASSLPPGQGGEQYF. In DNA, the CDR3 is TGCGCCAGCAGTTTGCCCCCCGGACAGGGAGGCGAGCAGTACTTC. The full variable domain, with the rest looked up from reference TRBV5-1 and TRBJ2-7, is KAGVTQTPRYLIKTRGQQVTLSCSPISGHRSVSWYQQTPGQGLQFLFEYFSETQRNKGNFPGRFSGRQFSNSRSEMNVSTLELGDSALYLCASSLPPGQGGEQYFGPGTRLTVT.

The sample holds a few counts of this clone. This chain joins TRBV19 and TRBJ1-5; 9 bases map to TRBD1. Germline assignment: CDR1 LNHDA and CDR2 SQIVND (reference sequence). The length of the CDR3 is 15 residues. After removal of 4 bases from V and 6 bases from J, the junction contained 7 bases not matched to a gene. In DNA form, the CDR3 reads TGTGCCAGTAGTACGGGGACAGGGCTCGCTCAGCCCCAGCATTTT. Amino acids: CASSTGTGLAQPQHF.

The sample holds one count of this clone. The chain employs TRBV11-2 and TRBJ2-7; 11 positions agree with TRBD2. Looked up from germline, CDR1 is SGHAT and CDR2 is FQNNGV. The CDR3 is 15 residues long. J lost 6 bases, V lost 1 base, and 5 bases had no gene match. CDR3 bases: TGTGCCAGCAGCTTAGTGGTAGCGGGAGGGGGCGAGCAGTACTTC. Encoded protein: CASSLVVAGGGEQYF.

This sequence joins TRBV11-3 and TRBJ2-1, with D perhaps TRBD1 (5 bases). Germline V gene lookup returns CDR1 SGHNT and CDR2 YENEEA. V gave up 4 bases and J gave up 10 bases, with 17 bases separating them. This CDR3 region has 14 residues. CDR3 loop: CASSSGGSAGEQFF. CDR3 DNA sequence: TGTGCCAGCAGCTCGGGCGGCAGCGCAGGGGAGCAGTTCTTC.